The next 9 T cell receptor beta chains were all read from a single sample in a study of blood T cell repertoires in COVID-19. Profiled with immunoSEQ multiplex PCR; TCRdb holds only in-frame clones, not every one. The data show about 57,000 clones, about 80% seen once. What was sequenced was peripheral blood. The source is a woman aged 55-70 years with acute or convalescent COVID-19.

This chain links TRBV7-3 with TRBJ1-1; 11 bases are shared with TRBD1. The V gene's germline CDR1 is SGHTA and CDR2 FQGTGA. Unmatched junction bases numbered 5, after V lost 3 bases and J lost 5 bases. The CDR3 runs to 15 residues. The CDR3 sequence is CASSFGTGGFTEAFF. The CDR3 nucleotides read TGTGCCAGCAGCTTTGGGACAGGGGGGTTTACTGAAGCTTTCTTT. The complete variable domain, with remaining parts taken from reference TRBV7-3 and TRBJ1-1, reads GAGVSQTPSNKVTEKGKYVELRCDPISGHTALYWYRQSLGQGPEFLIYFQGTGAADDSGLPNDRFFAVRPEGSVSTLKIQRTERGDSAVYLCASSFGTGGFTEAFFGQGTRLTVV.

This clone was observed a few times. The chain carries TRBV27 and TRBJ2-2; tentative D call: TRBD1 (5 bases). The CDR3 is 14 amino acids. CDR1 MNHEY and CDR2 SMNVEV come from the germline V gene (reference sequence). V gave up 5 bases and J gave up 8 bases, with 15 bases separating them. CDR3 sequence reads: CASSAGRGTGELFF. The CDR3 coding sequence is TGTGCCAGCAGTGCCGGAAGGGGCACTGGGGAGCTGTTTTTT.

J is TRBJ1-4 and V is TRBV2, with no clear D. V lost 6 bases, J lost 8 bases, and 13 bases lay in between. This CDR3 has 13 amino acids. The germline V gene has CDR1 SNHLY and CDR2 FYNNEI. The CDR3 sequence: CASSGGAREKLFF. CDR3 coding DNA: TGTGCCAGCAGCGGAGGTGCCCGGGAAAAACTGTTTTTT.

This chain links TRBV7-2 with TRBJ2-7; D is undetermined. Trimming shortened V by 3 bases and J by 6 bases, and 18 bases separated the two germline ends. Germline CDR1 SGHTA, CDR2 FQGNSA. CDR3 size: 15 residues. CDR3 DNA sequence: TGTGCCAGCAGCTTGAAGAGCTCTGCCCGAGGCGAGCAGTACTTC. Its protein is CASSLKSSARGEQYF.

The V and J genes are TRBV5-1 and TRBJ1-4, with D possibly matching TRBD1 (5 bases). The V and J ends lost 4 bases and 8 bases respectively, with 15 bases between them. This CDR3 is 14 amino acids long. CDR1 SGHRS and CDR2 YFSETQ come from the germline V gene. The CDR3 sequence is CASSPGVGGEKLFF. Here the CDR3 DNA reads TGCGCCAGCAGCCCGGGGGTAGGTGGAGAAAAACTGTTTTTT.

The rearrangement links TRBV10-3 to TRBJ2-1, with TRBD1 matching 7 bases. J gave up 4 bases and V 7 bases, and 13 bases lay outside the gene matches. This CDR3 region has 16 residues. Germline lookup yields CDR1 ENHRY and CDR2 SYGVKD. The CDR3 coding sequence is TGTGCCATCAACAAGGGTGGGACAGTGACATACAATGAGCAGTTCTTC. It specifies CAINKGGTVTYNEQFF.

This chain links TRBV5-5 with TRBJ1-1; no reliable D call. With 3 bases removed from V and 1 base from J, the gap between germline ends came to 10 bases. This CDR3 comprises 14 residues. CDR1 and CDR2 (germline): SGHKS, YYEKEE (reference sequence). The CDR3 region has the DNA TGTGCCAGCAGCTGGTTTTCAGGGAACACTGAAGCTTTCTTT. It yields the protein CASSWFSGNTEAFF.

For the CDR3, the DNA is TGTGCCAGCTCACCCTCTGTGACAGGGGGCCTAGCTTTCTTT. Residues: CASSPSVTGGLAFF. The V gene is TRBV18, the J gene TRBJ1-1; 10 positions match TRBD1. The CDR3 totals 14 residues. Germline V gene data show CDR1 as KGHSH and CDR2 as LQKENI. The J segment lost 10 bases and the V segment lost 3 bases, leaving 8 bases of the junction unmatched.

The DNA of the CDR3 is TGTGCCAGCAGTTACTTCGGTGAGCAGTTCTTC. Translating it yields CASSYFGEQFF. This chain uses TRBV6-5 with TRBJ2-1; no firm D call. CDR1 is MNHEY, CDR2 SVGAGI, per germline. Deletions cut 1 base from V and 9 bases from J, with 4 bases between. CDR3 length equals 11 residues.